This T cell receptor (beta chain) originates from a study of blood T cell repertoires in COVID-19. Study-wide context: PBMCs, B-cell-depleted T cells, or T cells were the source of the cDNA or gDNA that made up the material.

Germline-derived CDR1 and CDR2 are KGHSH and LQKENI. This CDR3 spans 16 amino acids. The V segment lost 3 bases and the J segment 4 bases; nucleotides outside the gene matches: 6. Participants reported their clinical history, and cohort assignment relied on those reports. Source study methods: Reference gene primer amplification yielded estimated nucleated cell counts. TCRdb keeps only in-frame clones here, not all; method: immunoSEQ multiplex PCR. V and J calls and clone size are those listed in that table; D and trimming were worked out from the DNA. The profile shows some 160,000 clones, 80% of them singletons.

The source of this sequence is a woman in her sixties or seventies who had recovered from COVID-19. V gene TRBV18 combines with J gene TRBJ2-2; TRBD1 aligns across 9 bases. Source material: PBMCs or T cells enriched from blood (not recorded which). The CDR3 sequence is CASSPTQTGGTGELFF. The DNA for the CDR3 is TGTGCCAGCTCACCTACCCAGACAGGGGGCACCGGGGAGCTGTTTTTT.